This T cell receptor (beta chain) appears in the sequencing data of a study of shared clonotypes between healthy human individuals. The CDR3 covers 16 residues. Sequenced by immunoSEQ multiplex PCR; TCRdb stores in-frame clones only, minus some. The table includes approximately 980,000 clones, approximately 80% detected once. The source is a man between 18 and 35 years old in good health. The sequenced sample consisted of memory CD4+ T cells sorted from blood. Subset defined: CD45RA-negative fraction. V usage is TRBV12-2 and J usage is TRBJ1-2; the table names TRBD1, a call not compared with the DNA. TRBV12-2 is a known pseudogene. Here the CDR3 DNA reads TGTGCAAGTCGCCCCCAGGGCAGGGGACGCCGCTATGGCTACACCTTC. Residues: CASRPQGRGRRYGYTF.